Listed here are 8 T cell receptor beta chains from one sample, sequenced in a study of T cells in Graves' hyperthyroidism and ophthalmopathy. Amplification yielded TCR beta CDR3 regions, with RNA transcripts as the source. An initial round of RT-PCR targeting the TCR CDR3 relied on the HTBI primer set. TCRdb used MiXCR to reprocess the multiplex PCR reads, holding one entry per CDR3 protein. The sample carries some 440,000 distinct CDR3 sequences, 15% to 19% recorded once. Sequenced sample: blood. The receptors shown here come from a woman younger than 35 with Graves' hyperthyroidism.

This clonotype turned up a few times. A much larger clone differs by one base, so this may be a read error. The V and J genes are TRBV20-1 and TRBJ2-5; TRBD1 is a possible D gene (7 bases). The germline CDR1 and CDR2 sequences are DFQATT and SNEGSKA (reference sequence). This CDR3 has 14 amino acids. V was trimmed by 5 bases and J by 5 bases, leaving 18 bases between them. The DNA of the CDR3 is TGCAGTGCTCCGGGACTCAGGGGGAGGGAGACCCAGTACTTC. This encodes CSAPGLRGRETQYF.

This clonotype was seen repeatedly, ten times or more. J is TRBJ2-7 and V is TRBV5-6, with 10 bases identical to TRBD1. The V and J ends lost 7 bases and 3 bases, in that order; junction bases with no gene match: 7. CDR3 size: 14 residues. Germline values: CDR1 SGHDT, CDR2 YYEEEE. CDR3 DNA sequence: TGTGCCAGCGGACCGGGACAGGGGTGCTACGAGCAGTACTTC. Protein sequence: CASGPGQGCYEQYF.

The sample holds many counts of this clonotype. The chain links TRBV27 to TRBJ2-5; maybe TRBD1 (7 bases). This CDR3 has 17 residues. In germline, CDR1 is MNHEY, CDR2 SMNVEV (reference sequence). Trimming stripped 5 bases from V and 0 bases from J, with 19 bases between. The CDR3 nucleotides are TGTGCCAGCAGTAGAAGGGGGCCAGGGAGGTACCAAGAGACCCAGTACTTC. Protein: CASSRRGPGRYQETQYF.

For the CDR3, the DNA is TGTGCCAGCAGTTACGAACGGGGGGCAGGTTCACCCCTCCACTTT. Encoded protein: CASSYERGAGSPLHF. V is TRBV6-5 and J is TRBJ1-6; TRBD1 is a possible D gene (6 bases). V was clipped by 2 bases and J by 9 bases, with 14 bases between them. Germline V gene lookup returns CDR1 MNHEY and CDR2 SVGAGI. The CDR3 spans 15 residues.

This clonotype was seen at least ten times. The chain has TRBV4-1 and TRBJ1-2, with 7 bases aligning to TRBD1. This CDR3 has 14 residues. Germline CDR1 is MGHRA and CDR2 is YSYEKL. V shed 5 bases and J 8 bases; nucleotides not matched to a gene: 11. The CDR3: CASSLSGQAPGYTF. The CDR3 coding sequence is TGCGCCAGCAGCTTAAGCGGACAGGCTCCGGGCTACACCTTC.

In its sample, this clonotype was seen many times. This CDR3 reads CASSIGQHSNQPQHF. The DNA for the CDR3 is TGTGCCAGCAGCATCGGACAGCATAGCAATCAGCCCCAGCATTTT. The chain links TRBV7-9 to TRBJ1-5; D is perhaps TRBD1 (6 bases). There are 15 residues in the CDR3. Trimming stripped 5 bases from V and 0 bases from J, with 11 bases between. Germline values: CDR1 SEHNR, CDR2 FQNEAQ (reference sequence).

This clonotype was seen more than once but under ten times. The CDR3 bases are TGTGCCAGTAGTCAGGGGGGTGATTCACCCCTCCACTTT. Its protein is CASSQGGDSPLHF. This sequence joins TRBV19 and TRBJ1-6, with 7 nucleotides matching TRBD1. V was clipped by 5 bases and J by 8 bases; unmatched bases: 3. The CDR3 spans 13 residues. Per germline, CDR1 LNHDA and CDR2 SQIVND (reference sequence).

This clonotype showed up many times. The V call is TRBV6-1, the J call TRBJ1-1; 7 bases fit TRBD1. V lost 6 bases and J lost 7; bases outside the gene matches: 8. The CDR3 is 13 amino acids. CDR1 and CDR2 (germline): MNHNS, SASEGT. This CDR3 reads CASSLNWDSEAFF. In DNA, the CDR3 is TGTGCCAGCAGCCTCAATTGGGACAGTGAAGCTTTCTTT.